This TCR beta chain originates from a study of blood T cell repertoires in COVID-19 (dated by TCRdb to 2018 to 2021). For the wider study: Collaborator samples came from the United States, Italy and Spain and covered acute and convalescent phases of COVID-19. The material from the prospective study consisted of cDNA or gDNA derived from T cells, B-cell-depleted T cells, or PBMCs. Subjects who had been exposed to COVID-19, were actively infected with it, or had recovered from it provided the deeply sampled blood TCRbeta repertoires that made up the dataset. The repertoires were released in a freely available public database meant as a resource for research on the immune response to SARS-CoV-2. Samples came from the ongoing ImmuneRACE study (first 160 participants) plus 1,254 subjects from 6 global collaborators. The sample metadata nearly always contained a de-identified subject ID, COVID-19 status, age in years and sex. Where available, HLA class I and class II types were obtained from metadata supplied by the sample provider rather than from assay-based typing.

The immunoSEQ Assay, a bias-controlled multiplex PCR, was used to amplify TCRbeta CDR3 regions from genomic DNA. As for the original processing: The number of nucleated cells in each sample was estimated from the amplification of reference gene primers within the assay. To quantify the absolute abundance of each unique TCRbeta CDR3 rearrangement, sequence reads were collapsed and filtered. For each sample, productive Simpson clonality was calculated as the square root of Simpson's diversity index across productive rearrangements. TCRdb mirrors the immuneACCESS table, restricted to in-frame sequences. Some clones are absent from its copies; in checked studies, under half trace to an unresolved V gene, and the reason for the others is unknown. Clonal size and the V and J genes are those of that table, whereas D and trimming came from the DNA. The table for this sample lists more than 300,000 clones; 88% of them were counted only once. The ten largest clonotypes hold 7.3% of the sample.

Overall study outcomes, separate from this receptor: The amount of clinical and demographic metadata varied by source and participant and was provided uncurated.

Reading the germline V gene gives CDR1 SGHNT and CDR2 YENEEA. The CDR3, cysteine through phenylalanine, is 13 amino acids long. Only CDR3 DNA remains: 39 bases, in frame from the first base. V loses 1 base, J loses 9 bases, and the germline ends lie 7 bases apart. One collaborating source in Seattle enrolled patients during active infection and followed them longitudinally through the course of disease. The collaborating institutions used their own protocols to collect whole blood in K2EDTA tubes. For TCRbeta analysis, collaborator samples were shipped as frozen whole blood, as isolated PBMCs, or as DNA extracted from either sample type. With regard to this clone: The target of this receptor is not known. No base qualities exist here, and no much larger clone lies one base off it.

The material sequenced was peripheral blood. The chain joins TRBV11-3 to TRBJ1-6; the D gene is not confidently resolved. This sequence originates from a woman between 70 and 85 years old with COVID-19, enrolled during active disease. The CDR3 protein is CASSLVHGSPLHF. The DNA sequence is TGTGCCAGCAGCTTAGTTCACGGTTCACCCCTCCACTTT.